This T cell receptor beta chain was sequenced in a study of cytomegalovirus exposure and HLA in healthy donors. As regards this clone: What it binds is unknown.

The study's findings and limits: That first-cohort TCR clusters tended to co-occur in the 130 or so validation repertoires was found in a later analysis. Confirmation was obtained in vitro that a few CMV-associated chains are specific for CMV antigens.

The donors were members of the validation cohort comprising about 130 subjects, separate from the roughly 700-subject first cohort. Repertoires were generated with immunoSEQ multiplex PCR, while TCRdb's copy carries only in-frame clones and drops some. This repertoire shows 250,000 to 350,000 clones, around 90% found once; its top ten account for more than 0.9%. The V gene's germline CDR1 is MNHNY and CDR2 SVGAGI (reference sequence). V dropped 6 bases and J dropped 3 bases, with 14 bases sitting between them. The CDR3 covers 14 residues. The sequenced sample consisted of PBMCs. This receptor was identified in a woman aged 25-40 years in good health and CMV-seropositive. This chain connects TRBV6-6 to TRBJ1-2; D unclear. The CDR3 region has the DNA TGTGCCAGCAGCCCCGGTGGGCCCTACTATGGCTACACCTTC. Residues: CASSPGGPYYGYTF.